This TCR beta chain was documented in a study of shared clonotypes between healthy human individuals. Germline V CDR1 and CDR2: SEHNR, FQNEAQ (reference sequence). The CDR3 runs 14 residues. V was cut by 3 bases and J by 1 base, with 9 bases left in between. Some clones are missing from TCRdb's copy, which holds only in-frame ones; the method was immunoSEQ multiplex PCR. The sample carries under 1,900,000 clones, roughly 98.5% recorded once. The sample taken for sequencing was naive CD4+ T cells sorted from blood. Subset noted: CD45RA+ positively selected. The chain is built from TRBV7-9 and TRBJ1-1; D is possibly TRBD1 (6 bases). This receptor was identified in a man in his thirties or forties in good health. The CDR3 DNA reads as TGTGCCAGCAGCTTGGACAGACCGAACACTGAAGCTTTCTTT. Residues: CASSLDRPNTEAFF.